This TCR beta chain was identified in a study of shared clonotypes between healthy human individuals. Study-wide context: Each donor had three CD4 naive, three CD4 memory, two CD8 naive and one CD8 memory plate. General study results and limits: Compared with clonotypes that all four donors shared, non-shared clonotypes had lower generation probabilities. Generally, estimated richness proved larger in naive subsets than it did in memory subsets.

A note on this clone: Its matching antigen is unknown.

CD4+ cells were split into CD45RA+ naive and CD45RA-negative memory subsets. Here immunoSEQ multiplex PCR was the method, and the copy in TCRdb shows in-frame clones only, minus some. The sample holds millions of clones; roughly 94% are singletons and the top ten take 0.13%. CDR3 length equals 15 residues. CDR1 is MNHNS, CDR2 SASEGT, per germline. Trimming took off 7 bases at V and 7 bases at J, with 20 bases between the two ends. The sequencing input was naive CD4+ T cells sorted from blood. The sample's subset: CD45RA+ positively selected. The TCR comes from a man younger than 35 in good health. V and J are TRBV6-1 and TRBJ1-5; D perhaps matches TRBD1 (5 bases). In nucleotides, the CDR3 is TGTGCCAGCACCCCCGTCGGGGCCGGGAGCCAGCCCCAGCATTTT. Its translation is CASTPVGAGSQPQHF.